The entry below gives a single TCR beta chain sequence along with its context. Its specificity is unknown. TCRdb's table, derived via immunoSEQ multiplex PCR, lists solely in-frame clones and lacks some. Of around 140,000 clones listed, 90% to 95% are singletons. These data come from a study of T cell responses to AZD1222 COVID-19 vaccine. CDR1 MNHNY and CDR2 SVGAGI come from the germline V gene (reference sequence). This CDR3 spans 12 amino acids. The junction had 2 bases not matched to a gene; V was cut back by 5 bases and J by 7 bases. Whole-study findings and limits: Dominant CD4 TCR responses targeted spike regions 160-218 and 743-854. It should be noted that donors were predominantly white British and more often female, and clonal diversity was possibly underestimated.

The sequence was obtained from an adult in good health. The genes are TRBV6-6 and TRBJ1-5; 7 nucleotides match TRBD1. The sample here was peripheral blood, taken on day 0 of AZD1222 vaccination. The CDR3 region is CASSTGDQPQHF. The CDR3 DNA sequence: TGTGCCAGCAGTACAGGGGACCAGCCCCAGCATTTT.